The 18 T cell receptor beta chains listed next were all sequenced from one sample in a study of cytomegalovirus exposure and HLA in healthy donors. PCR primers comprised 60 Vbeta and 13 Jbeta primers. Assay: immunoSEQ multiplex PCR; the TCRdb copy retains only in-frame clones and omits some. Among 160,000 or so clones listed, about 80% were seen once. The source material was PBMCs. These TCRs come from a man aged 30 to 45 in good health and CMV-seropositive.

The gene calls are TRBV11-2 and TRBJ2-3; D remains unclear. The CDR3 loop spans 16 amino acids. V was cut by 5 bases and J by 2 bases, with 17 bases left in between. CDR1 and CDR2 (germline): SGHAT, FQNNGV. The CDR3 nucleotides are TGTGCCAGCAGCCAGGCCACTTGGCGAGTCACAGATACGCAGTATTTT. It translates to CASSQATWRVTDTQYF. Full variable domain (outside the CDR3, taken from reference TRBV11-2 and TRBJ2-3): EAGVAQSPRYKIIEKRQSVAFWCNPISGHATLYWYQQILGQGPKLLIQFQNNGVVDDSQLPKDRFSAERLKGVDSTLKIQPAKLEDSAVYLCASSQATWRVTDTQYFGPGTRLTVL.

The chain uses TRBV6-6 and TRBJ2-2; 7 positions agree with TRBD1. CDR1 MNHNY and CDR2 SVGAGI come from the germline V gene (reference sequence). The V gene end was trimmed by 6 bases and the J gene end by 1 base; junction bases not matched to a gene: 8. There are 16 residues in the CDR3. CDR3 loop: CASSLTGTENTGELFF. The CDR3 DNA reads TGTGCCAGCAGCCTAACCGGGACAGAGAACACCGGGGAGCTGTTTTTT.

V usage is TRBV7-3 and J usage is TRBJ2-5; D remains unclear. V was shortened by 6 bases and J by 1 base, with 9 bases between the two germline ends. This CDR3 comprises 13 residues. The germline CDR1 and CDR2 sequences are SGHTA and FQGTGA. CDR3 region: CASSRGSQETQYF. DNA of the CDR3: TGTGCCAGCAGTCGCGGTAGCCAAGAGACCCAGTACTTC.

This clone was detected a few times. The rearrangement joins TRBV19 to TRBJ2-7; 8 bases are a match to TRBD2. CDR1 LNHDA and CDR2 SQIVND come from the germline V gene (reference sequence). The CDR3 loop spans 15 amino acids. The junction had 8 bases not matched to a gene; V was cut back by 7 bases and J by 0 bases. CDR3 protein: CASTRNAGGSYEQYF. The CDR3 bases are TGTGCCAGTACCCGAAATGCGGGAGGCTCCTACGAGCAGTACTTC.

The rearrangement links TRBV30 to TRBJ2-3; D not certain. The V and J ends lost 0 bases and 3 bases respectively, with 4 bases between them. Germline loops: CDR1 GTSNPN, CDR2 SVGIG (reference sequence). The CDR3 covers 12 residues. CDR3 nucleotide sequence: TGTGCCTGGAGTGTCCCTACAGATACGCAGTATTTT. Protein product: CAWSVPTDTQYF.

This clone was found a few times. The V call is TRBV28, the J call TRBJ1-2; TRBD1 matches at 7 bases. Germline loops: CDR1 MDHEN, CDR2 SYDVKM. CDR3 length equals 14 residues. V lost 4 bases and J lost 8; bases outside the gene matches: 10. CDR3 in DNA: TGTGCCAGCAGTTCAGGAGGCCGGGACAGCGGCTACACCTTC. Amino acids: CASSSGGRDSGYTF.

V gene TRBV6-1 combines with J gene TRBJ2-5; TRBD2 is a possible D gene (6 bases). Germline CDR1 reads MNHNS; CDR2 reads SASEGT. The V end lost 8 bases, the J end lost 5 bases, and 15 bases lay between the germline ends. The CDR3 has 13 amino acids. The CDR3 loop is CASSTAGMETQYF. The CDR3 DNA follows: TGTGCCAGCTCAACCGCGGGAATGGAGACCCAGTACTTC.

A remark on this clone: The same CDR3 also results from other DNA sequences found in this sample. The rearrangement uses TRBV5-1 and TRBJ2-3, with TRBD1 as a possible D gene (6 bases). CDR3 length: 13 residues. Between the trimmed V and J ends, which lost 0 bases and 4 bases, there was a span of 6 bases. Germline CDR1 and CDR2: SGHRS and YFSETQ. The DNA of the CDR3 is TGCGCCAGCAGCTTGGAGGGGGCAGATACGCAGTATTTT. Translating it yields CASSLEGADTQYF.

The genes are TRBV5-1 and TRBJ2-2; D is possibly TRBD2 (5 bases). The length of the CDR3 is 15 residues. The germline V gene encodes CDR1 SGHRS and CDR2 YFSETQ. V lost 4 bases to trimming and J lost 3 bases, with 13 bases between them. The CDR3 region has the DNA TGCGCCAGCAGCCCACTAGGGTGGGACACCGGGGAGCTGTTTTTT. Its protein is CASSPLGWDTGELFF.

In DNA, the CDR3 is TGTGCCAGCAGTGAAGCGGTACAGGGTGGCGAGCAGTACTTC. Translating gives CASSEAVQGGEQYF. The chain recombines TRBV6-1 with TRBJ2-7; possible D gene TRBD1, 6 bases. The CDR3 contains 14 residues. Per germline, CDR1 MNHNS and CDR2 SASEGT. V was trimmed by 0 bases and J by 6 bases, leaving 12 bases between them.

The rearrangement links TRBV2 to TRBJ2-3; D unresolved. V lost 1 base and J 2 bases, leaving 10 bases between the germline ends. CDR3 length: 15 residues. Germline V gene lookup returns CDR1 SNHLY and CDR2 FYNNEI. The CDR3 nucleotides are TGTGCCAGCAGTGAAGATTCCGTACACACAGATACGCAGTATTTT. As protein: CASSEDSVHTDTQYF.

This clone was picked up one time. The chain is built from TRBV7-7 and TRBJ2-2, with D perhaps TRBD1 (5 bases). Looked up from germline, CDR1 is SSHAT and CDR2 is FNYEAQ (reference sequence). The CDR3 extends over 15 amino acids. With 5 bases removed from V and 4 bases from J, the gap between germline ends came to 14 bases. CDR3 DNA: TGTGCCAGCAGCGGGCCAGGGAAGGGCACCGGGGAGCTGTTTTTT. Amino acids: CASSGPGKGTGELFF.

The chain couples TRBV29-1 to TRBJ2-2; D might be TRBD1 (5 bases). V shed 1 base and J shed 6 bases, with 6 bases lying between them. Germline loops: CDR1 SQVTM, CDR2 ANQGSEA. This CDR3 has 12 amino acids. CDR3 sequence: CSVEVRAGELFF. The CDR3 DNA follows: TGCAGCGTTGAAGTCAGGGCCGGGGAGCTGTTTTTT.

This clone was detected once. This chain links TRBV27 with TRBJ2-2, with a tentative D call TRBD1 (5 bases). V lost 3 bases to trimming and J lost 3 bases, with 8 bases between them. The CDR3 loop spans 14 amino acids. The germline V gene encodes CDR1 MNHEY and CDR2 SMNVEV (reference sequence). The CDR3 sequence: CASSFGADTGELFF. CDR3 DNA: TGTGCCAGCAGTTTTGGGGCCGACACCGGGGAGCTGTTTTTT.

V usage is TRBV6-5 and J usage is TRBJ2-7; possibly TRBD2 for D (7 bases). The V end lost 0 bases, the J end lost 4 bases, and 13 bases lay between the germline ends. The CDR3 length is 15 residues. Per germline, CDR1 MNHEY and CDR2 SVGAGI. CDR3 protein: CASSYSGGALYEQYF. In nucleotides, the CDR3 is TGTGCCAGCAGTTACTCGGGGGGGGCTTTATACGAGCAGTACTTC.

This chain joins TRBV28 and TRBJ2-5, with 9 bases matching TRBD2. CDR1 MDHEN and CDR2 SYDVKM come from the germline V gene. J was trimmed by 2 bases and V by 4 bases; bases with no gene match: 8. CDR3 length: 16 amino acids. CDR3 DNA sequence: TGTGCCAGCAGTTCGGCGGGACTAGCCGAGCAAGAGACCCAGTACTTC. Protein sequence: CASSSAGLAEQETQYF. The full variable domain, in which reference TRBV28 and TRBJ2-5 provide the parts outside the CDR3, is DVKVTQSSRYLVKRTGEKVFLECVQDMDHENMFWYRQDPGLGLRLIYFSYDVKMKEKGDIPEGYSVSREKKERFSLILESASTNQTSMYLCASSSAGLAEQETQYFGPGTRLLVL.

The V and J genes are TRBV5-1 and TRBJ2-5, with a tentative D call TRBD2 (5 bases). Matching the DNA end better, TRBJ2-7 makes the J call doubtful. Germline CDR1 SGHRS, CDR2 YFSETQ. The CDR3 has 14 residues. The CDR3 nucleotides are TGCGCCAGCAGCTTTAGGGTCGGGAACTACGAGCAGTACTTC. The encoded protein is CASSFRVGNYEQYF.

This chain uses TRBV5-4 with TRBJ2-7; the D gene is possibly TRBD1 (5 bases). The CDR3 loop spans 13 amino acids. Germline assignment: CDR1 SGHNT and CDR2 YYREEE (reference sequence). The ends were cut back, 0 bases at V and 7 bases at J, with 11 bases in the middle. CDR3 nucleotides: TGTGCCAGCAGCTTGGTAGGGGCTGGGGAGCAGTACTTC. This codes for CASSLVGAGEQYF.